This T cell receptor beta chain came from a study of identical twins. Whole-study results and caveats: Insertions ran lower in abundant cord blood beta clonotypes, though not in memory repertoires. Out-of-frame beta sequences exhibited a weaker degree of excess twin sharing.

Trimming at V came to 5 bases and at J to 7 bases, leaving 7 bases not matched to a gene. From germline, CDR1 is SEHNR and CDR2 FQNEAQ (reference sequence). This CDR3 contains 13 residues. Remarks on this clonotype: No antigen is known for it.

TCRdb processed the 5' RACE reads anew with MiXCR; each CDR3 protein has one entry. The profile covers 300,000 to 350,000 distinct CDR3 sequences, with roughly an eighth appearing a single time and around 6.9% taken by the ten largest. These records were also assigned to another study, of yellow fever vaccine responses in identical twins. That investigation notes: After vaccination, twins' T cell response reportedly seemed partly convergent, partly personalized.

Sequenced input: CD8+ T cells sorted from blood. The TCR sequence derives from a woman between 18 and 30 years old in good health. The chain joins TRBV7-9 to TRBJ2-7, with 8 bases matching TRBD1. CDR3 nucleotide sequence: TGTGCCAGCAGCAAGGACAGGGCGGGAGAGCAGTACGTC. Encoded protein: CASSKDRAGEQYV.